Following are 25 T cell receptor beta chains from one sample sequenced in a study of radiation and T cells in renal cell carcinoma. The assay was immunoSEQ multiplex PCR, and TCRdb's table has in-frame clones only and misses some. The repertoire holds about 95,000 clones, with 86% as singletons. Regarding time point: baseline pretreatment blood. The treatment was: 15 Gy SBRT to primary tumor, nephrectomy 4 weeks later. The starting material was blood, obtained from a patient whose treatment included radiotherapy and nephrectomy. Receptors were obtained from a man in his forties or fifties with renal cell carcinoma.

The chain employs TRBV18 and TRBJ2-5; D may be TRBD1 or TRBD2 (5 bases each). Germline CDR1 and CDR2: KGHSH and LQKENI. V was shortened by 2 bases and J by 5 bases, with 12 bases between the two germline ends. CDR3 length: 14 amino acids. The CDR3 sequence: CASSPSGSGETQYF. The CDR3 DNA sequence: TGTGCCAGCTCACCATCAGGGTCGGGGGAGACCCAGTACTTC. The entire variable domain, with the rest obtained from reference TRBV18 and TRBJ2-5, is as follows: NAGVMQNPRHLVRRRGQEARLRCSPMKGHSHVYWYRQLPEEGLKFMVYLQKENIIDESGMPKERFSAEFPKEGPSILRIQQVVRGDSAAYFCASSPSGSGETQYFGPGTRLLVL.

The genes are TRBV7-3 and TRBJ1-3; no definite D call. The V and J ends lost 0 bases and 1 base respectively, with 4 bases between them. The CDR3 sequence is 14 residues long. Germline loops: CDR1 SGHTA, CDR2 FQGTGA. The CDR3 sequence: CASSLTGSGNTIYF. The CDR3 nucleotides are TGTGCCAGCAGCTTAACGGGGTCTGGAAACACCATATATTTT.

The rearrangement uses TRBV7-2 and TRBJ2-7, with D possibly being TRBD1 or TRBD2 (5 bases each). V was trimmed by 1 base and J by 3 bases, leaving 25 bases between them. This CDR3 has 19 residues. In germline, CDR1 is SGHTA, CDR2 FQGNSA. The CDR3 nucleotides read TGTGCCAGCAGCTTAGTAACTCCCGGGACCCTAGGAGGTAGCTACGAGCAGTACTTC. This translates into CASSLVTPGTLGGSYEQYF.

The chain has TRBV6-6 and TRBJ2-7; D is uncertain. Germline CDR1 and CDR2: MNHNY and SVGAGI (reference sequence). The CDR3 contains 13 residues. The V end was cut by 2 bases, the J end by 2 bases, with 7 bases between. The CDR3 loop is CASSYAVAYEQYF. CDR3 nucleotide sequence: TGTGCCAGCAGTTACGCCGTAGCCTACGAGCAGTACTTC.

The rearrangement links TRBV6-6 to TRBJ1-6; tentative D call: TRBD1 (5 bases). V dropped 5 bases and J dropped 14 bases, with 19 bases sitting between them. The CDR3 runs to 14 residues. CDR1 and CDR2 from the germline V gene are MNHNY and SVGAGI (reference sequence). In DNA, the CDR3 is TGTGCCAGCAGTCTCAACGCCCCGGGACGAACCCTCCACTTT. Translating gives CASSLNAPGRTLHF.

This sequence joins TRBV7-3 and TRBJ2-1, with a weak D call TRBD2 (5 bases). Trimming removed 8 bases from V and 5 bases from J, with 16 bases in between. This CDR3 region has 14 residues. Germline-derived CDR1 and CDR2 are SGHTA and FQGTGA. The CDR3 sequence: CASGSGLTDNEQFF. In DNA form, the CDR3 reads TGTGCCAGCGGTTCCGGACTGACTGACAATGAGCAGTTCTTC.

This rearrangement joins TRBV15 to TRBJ1-5; the D is unclear. There are 14 residues in the CDR3. The germline gives CDR1 LNHNV, CDR2 YYDKDF (reference sequence). The V end lost 0 bases, the J end lost 6 bases, and 9 bases lay between the germline ends. CDR3 bases: TGTGCCACCAGCAGAGATCGGGCGGGTCAGCCCCAGCATTTT. Protein: CATSRDRAGQPQHF.

In DNA form, the CDR3 reads TGTGCCAGCAGCGTCCATCCCGAGACGGCTGAAGCTTTCTTT. It translates to CASSVHPETAEAFF. The chain joins TRBV9 to TRBJ1-1; no firm D call. The V gene lost 2 bases and the J gene lost 6 bases, with 14 bases spanning the gap. Germline V gene data show CDR1 as SGDLS and CDR2 as YYNGEE. This CDR3 comprises 14 residues. The full variable domain, rest sourced from reference TRBV9 and TRBJ1-1, is DSGVTQTPKHLITATGQRVTLRCSPRSGDLSVYWYQQSLDQGLQFLIQYYNGEERAKGNILERFSAQQFPDLHSELNLSSLELGDSALYFCASSVHPETAEAFFGQGTRLTVV.

The chain is built from TRBV7-2 and TRBJ1-2; no firm D call. V was trimmed by 5 bases and J by 3 bases, leaving 13 bases between them. The germline gives CDR1 SGHTA, CDR2 FQGNSA. CDR3 size: 14 residues. The CDR3 sequence: CASSPSSADYGYTF. The CDR3 DNA reads as TGTGCCAGCAGCCCGTCCTCGGCTGACTATGGCTACACCTTC. Using reference TRBV7-2 and TRBJ1-2 for the parts outside the CDR3, the full variable domain is GAGVSQSPSNKVTEKGKDVELRCDPISGHTALYWYRQSLGQGLEFLIYFQGNSAPDKSGLPSDRFSAERTGGSVSTLTIQRTQQEDSAVYLCASSPSSADYGYTFGSGTRLTVV.

This clone was detected only a few times. J is TRBJ1-1 and V is TRBV12-5, with 8 nucleotides matching TRBD1. The germline CDR1 and CDR2 sequences are LGHNT and FRNRAP. J lost 11 bases, V lost 5 bases, and 7 bases had no gene match. This CDR3 has 12 amino acids. The CDR3 here is CASGISGGSAFF. The CDR3 DNA is TGTGCTAGTGGTATATCAGGGGGCTCGGCTTTCTTT.

In nucleotides, the CDR3 is TGTGCCAGCAGCTTAGGACAGGGAAGCCGAGAAAAACTGTTTTTT. Translating gives CASSLGQGSREKLFF. The rearrangement links TRBV7-9 to TRBJ1-4; 7 bases are a match to TRBD1. The germline V gene has CDR1 SEHNR and CDR2 FQNEAQ (reference sequence). The CDR3 is 15 residues long. The trim removed 1 base at V and 8 bases at J, leaving 7 bases unmatched.

This sequence joins TRBV7-9 and TRBJ1-2, with no clear D. This CDR3 is built from 11 residues. Per the germline V gene, CDR1 is SEHNR and CDR2 is FQNEAQ (reference sequence). The V and J ends lost 4 bases and 10 bases respectively, with 10 bases between them. The CDR3 DNA reads as TGTGCCAGCAGCTACGGCCGGGACTACACCTTC. It yields the protein CASSYGRDYTF.

V usage is TRBV6-5 and J usage is TRBJ1-2, with D tentatively TRBD1 (6 bases). Between the trimmed V and J ends, which lost 5 bases and 5 bases, there was a span of 15 bases. Germline V gene data show CDR1 as MNHEY and CDR2 as SVGAGI. CDR3 length: 14 amino acids. The CDR3 region is CASSPGQLTYGYTF. The CDR3 DNA reads as TGTGCCAGCAGTCCCGGACAGTTGACTTATGGCTACACCTTC.

V usage is TRBV6-1 and J usage is TRBJ2-7; TRBD2 might be the D (6 bases). Deletions cut 6 bases from V and 2 bases from J, with 14 bases between. Germline CDR1 reads MNHNS; CDR2 reads SASEGT. This CDR3 spans 14 amino acids. CDR3 coding DNA: TGTGCCAGCAGGTTACATGGGGAGGCCTACGAGCAGTACTTC. Protein sequence: CASRLHGEAYEQYF.

The rearrangement links TRBV7-9 to TRBJ1-5; D ambiguous. The CDR3 is made up of 12 amino acids. The V and J ends lost 8 bases and 7 bases respectively, with 12 bases between them. Germline CDR1 and CDR2: SEHNR and FQNEAQ (reference sequence). As DNA, the CDR3 is TGTGCCAGCGGATTAATGGGCCAGCCCCAGCATTTT. Its translation: CASGLMGQPQHF.

The chain recombines TRBV4-1 with TRBJ2-5, with a tentative D call TRBD2 (5 bases). The length of the CDR3 is 16 residues. CDR1 MGHRA and CDR2 YSYEKL come from the germline V gene. V lost 0 bases, J lost 0 bases, and 11 bases lay in between. The CDR3 spells CASSQETRGYQETQYF. The CDR3 DNA is TGCGCCAGCAGCCAAGAGACGCGAGGGTACCAAGAGACCCAGTACTTC.

This chain links TRBV6-5 with TRBJ1-2; D gene unclear. Trimming took off 2 bases at V and 4 bases at J, with 8 bases between the two ends. Germline V gene data show CDR1 as MNHEY and CDR2 as SVGAGI. The CDR3 runs to 13 residues. The DNA of the CDR3 is TGTGCCAGCAGTTACGGTAGCCTCTATGGCTACACCTTC. This encodes CASSYGSLYGYTF.

V usage is TRBV28 and J usage is TRBJ1-5; D uncertain. CDR1 is MDHEN, CDR2 SYDVKM, per germline. This CDR3 region has 15 residues. The V end was cut by 2 bases, the J end by 0 bases, with 8 bases between. The CDR3 sequence: CASSLVENSNQPQHF. The CDR3 DNA is TGTGCCAGCAGTTTAGTCGAGAATAGCAATCAGCCCCAGCATTTT. The whole variable domain, filled in from reference TRBV28 and TRBJ1-5, reads DVKVTQSSRYLVKRTGEKVFLECVQDMDHENMFWYRQDPGLGLRLIYFSYDVKMKEKGDIPEGYSVSREKKERFSLILESASTNQTSMYLCASSLVENSNQPQHFGDGTRLSIL.

The chain employs TRBV9 and TRBJ2-1; D remains unclear. Germline CDR1 reads SGDLS; CDR2 reads YYNGEE. CDR3 length equals 11 residues. Trimming left V 1 base short and J 10 bases short, with 6 bases between. CDR3: CASSVSNEQFF. For the CDR3, the DNA is TGTGCCAGCAGCGTAAGCAACGAGCAGTTCTTC. The whole variable domain, remainder taken from reference TRBV9 and TRBJ2-1, is DSGVTQTPKHLITATGQRVTLRCSPRSGDLSVYWYQQSLDQGLQFLIQYYNGEERAKGNILERFSAQQFPDLHSELNLSSLELGDSALYFCASSVSNEQFFGPGTRLTVL.

This clone was observed a handful of times. The CDR3 coding sequence is TGTGCCAGCAGCCCACAAACAGGGGGCACTGAAGCTTTCTTT. It codes for CASSPQTGGTEAFF. The chain employs TRBV7-2 and TRBJ1-1; 8 bases agree with TRBD1. The junction had 6 bases not matched to a gene; V was cut back by 5 bases and J by 4 bases. CDR1 and CDR2 from the germline V gene are SGHTA and FQGNSA. The CDR3 is made up of 14 amino acids.

The rearrangement joins TRBV19 to TRBJ2-5; perhaps TRBD2 as D (5 bases). Germline lookup yields CDR1 LNHDA and CDR2 SQIVND (reference sequence). Trimming shortened V by 1 base and J by 4 bases, and 10 bases separated the two germline ends. The CDR3 totals 14 residues. CDR3 region: CASSIGLGRETQYF. In DNA, the CDR3 is TGTGCCAGTAGTATAGGTCTTGGGAGAGAGACCCAGTACTTC.

The rearrangement links TRBV7-8 to TRBJ2-7; 8 bases agree with TRBD1. CDR1 and CDR2 (germline): SGHVS, FQNEAQ. This CDR3 has 15 amino acids. Trimming removed 5 bases from V and 10 bases from J; junction bases left unmatched: 16. The chain's CDR3 is CASSRTSLTGAIQYF. CDR3 in DNA: TGTGCCAGCAGCCGCACGAGTTTGACAGGGGCGATCCAGTACTTC.

The J gene is TRBJ1-2, the V gene TRBV4-3; the D is unclear. The CDR3 spans 14 residues. The V end lost 3 bases, the J end lost 4 bases, and 12 bases lay between the germline ends. Per germline, CDR1 LGHNA and CDR2 YSLEER. CDR3 bases: TGCGCCAGCAGCCACATCAGTGCTAGCTATGGCTACACCTTC. Its translation is CASSHISASYGYTF.

CDR3 sequence reads: CASRPGQGAVTGELFF. The CDR3 DNA is TGTGCCAGCCGCCCGGGACAGGGGGCTGTCACCGGGGAGCTGTTTTTT. The chain links TRBV9 to TRBJ2-2; 12 bases align to TRBD1. CDR3 length: 16 residues. J was trimmed by 4 bases and V by 7 bases; bases with no gene match: 8. The germline gives CDR1 SGDLS, CDR2 YYNGEE.

The genes are TRBV6-5 and TRBJ1-3; no definite D call. CDR1 is MNHEY, CDR2 SVGAGI, per germline. The V and J ends lost 6 bases and 0 bases respectively, with 12 bases between them. This CDR3 is 15 amino acids long. CDR3 sequence reads: CASSQDGASGNTIYF. CDR3 nucleotide sequence: TGTGCCAGCAGCCAGGACGGAGCCTCTGGAAACACCATATATTTT.